This T cell receptor beta chain was obtained from a study of technical replicates of blood from several donors. Assay: immunoSEQ multiplex PCR; the TCRdb copy retains only in-frame clones and omits some. The sample holds 15,000 or so clones; 85% are singletons and the top ten take 9.5% to 13%. V shed 3 bases, J shed 0 bases, and the junction held 3 bases outside the gene matches. Germline V gene sequence: CDR1 MNHEY, CDR2 SMNVEV (reference sequence). This CDR3 has 15 amino acids. This sequence joins TRBV27 and TRBJ1-1; 8 bases align to TRBD1. This sequence originates from a human donor in good health. The sample was PBMCs. CDR3 coding DNA: TGTGCCAGCAGTTTCGGGACAGGTATGAACACTGAAGCTTTCTTT. Translating it yields CASSFGTGMNTEAFF.